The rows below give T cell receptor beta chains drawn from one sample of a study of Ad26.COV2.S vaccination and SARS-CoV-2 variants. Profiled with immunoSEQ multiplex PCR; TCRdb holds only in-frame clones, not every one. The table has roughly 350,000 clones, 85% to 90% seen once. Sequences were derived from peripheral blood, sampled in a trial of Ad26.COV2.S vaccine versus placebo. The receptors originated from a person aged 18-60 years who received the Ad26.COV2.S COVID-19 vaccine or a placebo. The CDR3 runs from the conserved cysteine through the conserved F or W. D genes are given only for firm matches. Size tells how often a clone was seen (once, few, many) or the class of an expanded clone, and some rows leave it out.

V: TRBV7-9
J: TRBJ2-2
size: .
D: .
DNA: TGTGCCAGCAGCTTAGCACAGGGCTACACCGGGGAGCTGTTTTTT
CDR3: CASSLAQGYTGELFF

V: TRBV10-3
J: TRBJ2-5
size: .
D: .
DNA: TGTGCCATCAGTAATTCGGTCGGGGAACAAGAGACCCAGTACTTC
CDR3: CAISNSVGEQETQYF

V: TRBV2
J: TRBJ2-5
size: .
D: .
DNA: TGTGCCAGCAGCTACCGCGAGACCCAGTACTTC
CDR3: CASSYRETQYF

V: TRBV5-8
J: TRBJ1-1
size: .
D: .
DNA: TGTGCCAGCAGCTTAAAGGATGGGCTGGACACTGAAGCTTTCTTT
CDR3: CASSLKDGLDTEAFF

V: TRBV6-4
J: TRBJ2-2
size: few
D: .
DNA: TGTGCCAGCAGAAAGGGACCCGGGGCCAACACCGGGGAGCTGTTTTTT
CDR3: CASRKGPGANTGELFF

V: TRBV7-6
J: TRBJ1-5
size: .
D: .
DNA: TGTGCCAGCAGCCGACTAGACAATCAGCCCCAGCATTTT
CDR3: CASSRLDNQPQHF

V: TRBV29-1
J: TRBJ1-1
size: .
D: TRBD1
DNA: TGCAGCGTTGAAAAGGGACAGGGGAGCTCTGAAGCTTTCTTT
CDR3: CSVEKGQGSSEAFF

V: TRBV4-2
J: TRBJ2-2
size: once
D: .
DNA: TGTGCCAGCAGCCTCTGGGCAGTCGCGAACACCGGGGAGCTGTTTTTT
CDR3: CASSLWAVANTGELFF

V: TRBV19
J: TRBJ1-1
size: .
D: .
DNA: TGTGCCAGTAGGCAGCAGGGGACGAACACTGAAGCTTTCTTT
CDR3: CASRQQGTNTEAFF

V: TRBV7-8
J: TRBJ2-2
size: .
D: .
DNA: TGTGCCAGCAGCTCATCCAGGGCAGTGTTGAGGAACACCGGGGAGCTGTTTTTT
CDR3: CASSSSRAVLRNTGELFF

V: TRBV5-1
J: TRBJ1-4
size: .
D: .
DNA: TGCGCCAGCAGCTTGCAAGGGGGGAATGAAAAACTGTTTTTT
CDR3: CASSLQGGNEKLFF

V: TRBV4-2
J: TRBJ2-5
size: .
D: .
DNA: TGTGCCAGCAGCCAAGATAGGACGTCCCAACGGACCCAGTACTTC
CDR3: CASSQDRTSQRTQYF

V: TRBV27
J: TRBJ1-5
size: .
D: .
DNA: TGTGCCAGCAGTCCAACGGGGAACGCGGGCAATCAGCCCCAGCATTTT
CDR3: CASSPTGNAGNQPQHF

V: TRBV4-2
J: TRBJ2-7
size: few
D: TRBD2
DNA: TGTGCCAGCAGCCAAGAATCCAGCGGGATTTCCTACGAGCAGTACTTC
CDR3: CASSQESSGISYEQYF

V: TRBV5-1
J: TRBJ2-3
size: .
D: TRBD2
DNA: TGCGCCAGCAGCTTGACCGGACTAGCTGGTGCTAGCACAGATACGCAGTATTTT
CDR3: CASSLTGLAGASTDTQYF

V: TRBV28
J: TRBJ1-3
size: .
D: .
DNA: TGTGCCAGCAGTTTATCGTCCAGGGATGGCACCATATATTTT
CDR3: CASSLSSRDGTIYF

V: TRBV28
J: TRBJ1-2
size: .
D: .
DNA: TGTGCCAGCAGTCCGCAGGGGACCGCCTCTAACTATGGCTACACCTTC
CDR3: CASSPQGTASNYGYTF

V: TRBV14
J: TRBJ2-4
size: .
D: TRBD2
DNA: TGTGCCAGCAGCCAGTTCCTTAGCGGGGGGCCCCTAGGTATGAGCAAAAACATTCAGTACTTC
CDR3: CASSQFLSGGPLGMSKNIQYF

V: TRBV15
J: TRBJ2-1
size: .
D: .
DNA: TGTGCCACCAGCCGGTACGGGATTACTAGCATGGGTGAGCAGTTCTTC
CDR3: CATSRYGITSMGEQFF

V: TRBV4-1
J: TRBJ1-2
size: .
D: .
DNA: TGCGCCAGCAGCCAAGAAGGAAGAAACTATGGCTACACCTTC
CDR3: CASSQEGRNYGYTF

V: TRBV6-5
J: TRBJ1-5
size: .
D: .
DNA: TGTGCCAGCAGGGCCCGGTGGGATAGCAATCAGCCCCAGCATTTT
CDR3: CASRARWDSNQPQHF

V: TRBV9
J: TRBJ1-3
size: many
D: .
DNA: TGTGCCAGCGCGGGCTCTTTCTCTGGAAACACCATATATTTT
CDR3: CASAGSFSGNTIYF

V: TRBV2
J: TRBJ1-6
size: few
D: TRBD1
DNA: TGTGCCAGCAGTGATTTGGGACAGGGACCCTCCTATAATTCACCCCTCCACTTT
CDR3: CASSDLGQGPSYNSPLHF

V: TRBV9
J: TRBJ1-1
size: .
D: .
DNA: TGTGCCAGCAGCGTAGCAGCAGGACCGAACACTGAAGCTTTCTTT
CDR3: CASSVAAGPNTEAFF

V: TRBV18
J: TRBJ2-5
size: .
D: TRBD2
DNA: TGTGCCAGCTCACCACCGAGCGGGGGGCAAGAGACCCAGTACTTC
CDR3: CASSPPSGGQETQYF

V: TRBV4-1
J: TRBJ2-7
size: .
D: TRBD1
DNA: TGCGCCAGCAGCCAAGAGGGACAGGAGTCCTACGAGCAGTACTTC
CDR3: CASSQEGQESYEQYF

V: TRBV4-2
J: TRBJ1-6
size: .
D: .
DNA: TGTGCCAGCAGCCAAACAGAGACCTATAATTCACCCCTCCACTTT
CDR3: CASSQTETYNSPLHF

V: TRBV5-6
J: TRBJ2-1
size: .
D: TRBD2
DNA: TGTGCCAGCAGCTTACCGGGGACGTCGGGAGGGCAGTTCTTC
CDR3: CASSLPGTSGGQFF

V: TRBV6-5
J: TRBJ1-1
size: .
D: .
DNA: TGTGCCAGCGAAGGTAACACTGAAGCTTTCTTT
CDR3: CASEGNTEAFF

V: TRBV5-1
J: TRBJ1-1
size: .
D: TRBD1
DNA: TGCGCCAGCAGCTTGGCACCAAACAGGGGGCCTATGAACACTGAAGCTTTCTTT
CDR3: CASSLAPNRGPMNTEAFF

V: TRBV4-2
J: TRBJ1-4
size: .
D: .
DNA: TGTGCCAGCAGCCCCGAGGGGGGTCTTACGGGGGAAAAACTGTTTTTT
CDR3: CASSPEGGLTGEKLFF

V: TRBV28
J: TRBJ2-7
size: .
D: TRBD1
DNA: TGTGCCAGCAGTCCCCCGACAGGGAGCGAGCAGTACTTC
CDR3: CASSPPTGSEQYF

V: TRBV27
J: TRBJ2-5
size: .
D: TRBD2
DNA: TGTGCCAGCAGTCTCCGACTAGCGGGAGTTAAAGAGACCCAGTACTTC
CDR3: CASSLRLAGVKETQYF